This TCR beta chain stems from a study of T cells in Graves' hyperthyroidism and ophthalmopathy. Trimming stripped 5 bases from V and 1 base from J, with 13 bases between. The CDR3 is 15 amino acids. Germline CDR1 is KGHSH and CDR2 is LQKENI. TCR beta CDR3 regions were amplified from RNA transcripts. Using the HTBI primer set, a first-round RT-PCR was run on the TCR CDR3. TCRdb processed the multiplex PCR reads anew with MiXCR; each CDR3 protein has one entry. The data contain around 600,000 distinct CDR3 sequences, approximately 14% of them singletons. Ten or more counts support this clonotype. The source is a woman aged 45-59 years with Graves' ophthalmopathy. Source material: blood. V gene TRBV18 combines with J gene TRBJ2-3; D may match TRBD1 or TRBD2 (5 bases each). The CDR3 nucleotides read TGTGCCAGCTCATACCCGGGACGCCGCACAGATACGCAGTATTTT. It translates to CASSYPGRRTDTQYF.